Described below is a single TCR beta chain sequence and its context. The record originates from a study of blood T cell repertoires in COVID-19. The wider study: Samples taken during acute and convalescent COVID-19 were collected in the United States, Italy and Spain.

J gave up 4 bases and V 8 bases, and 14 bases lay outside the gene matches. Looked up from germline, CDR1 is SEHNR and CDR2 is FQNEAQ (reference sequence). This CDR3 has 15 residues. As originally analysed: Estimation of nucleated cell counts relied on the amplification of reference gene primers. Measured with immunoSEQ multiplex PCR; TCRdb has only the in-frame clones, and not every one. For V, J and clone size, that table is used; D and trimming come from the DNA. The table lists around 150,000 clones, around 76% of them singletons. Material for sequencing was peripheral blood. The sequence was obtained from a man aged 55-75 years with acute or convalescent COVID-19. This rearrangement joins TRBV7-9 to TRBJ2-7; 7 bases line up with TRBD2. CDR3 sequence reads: CASSKAGLLRYEQYF. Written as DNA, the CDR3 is TGTGCCAGCTCGAAAGCGGGACTACTTCGGTACGAGCAGTACTTC.